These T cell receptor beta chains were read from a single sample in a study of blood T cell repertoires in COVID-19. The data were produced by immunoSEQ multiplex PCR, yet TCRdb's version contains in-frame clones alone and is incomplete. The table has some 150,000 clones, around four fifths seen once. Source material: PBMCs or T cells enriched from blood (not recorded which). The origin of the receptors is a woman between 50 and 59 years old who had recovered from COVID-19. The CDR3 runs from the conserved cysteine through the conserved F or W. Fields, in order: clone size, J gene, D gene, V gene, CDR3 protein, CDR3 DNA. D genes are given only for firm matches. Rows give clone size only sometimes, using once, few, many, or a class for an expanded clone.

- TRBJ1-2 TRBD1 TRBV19 CASSLGQSGYGYTF TGTGCCAGTAGCCTGGGACAGTCAGGCTATGGCTACACCTTC
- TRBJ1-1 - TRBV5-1 CASSLGAAYTEAFF TGCGCCAGCAGCTTGGGAGCGGCGTACACTGAAGCTTTCTTT
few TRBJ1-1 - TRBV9 CASSVRTLNTEAFF TGTGCCAGCAGCGTCAGGACATTGAACACTGAAGCTTTCTTT
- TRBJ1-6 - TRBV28 CASSSTFSYNSPLHF TGTGCCAGCAGTTCGACATTCTCCTATAATTCACCCCTCCACTTT
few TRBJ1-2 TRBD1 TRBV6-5 CASSSLRQGNYGYTF TGTGCCAGCAGCTCCCTCAGACAGGGGAACTATGGCTACACCTTC
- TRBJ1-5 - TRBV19 CASSKGVDQPQHF TGTGCCAGTAGTAAAGGGGTGGATCAGCCCCAGCATTTT
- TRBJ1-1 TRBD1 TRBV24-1 CATSDGDRQAFF TGTGCCACCAGTGACGGGGACAGGCAAGCTTTCTTT
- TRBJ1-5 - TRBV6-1 CASSERISGNQPQHF TGTGCCAGCAGTGAAAGAATCTCAGGCAATCAGCCCCAGCATTTT
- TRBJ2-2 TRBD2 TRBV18 CASSLAGGTNTGELFF TGTGCCAGCTCCCTCGCGGGGGGTACGAACACCGGGGAGCTGTTTTTT
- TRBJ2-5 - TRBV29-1 CSVFRTDGETQYF TGCAGCGTTTTCAGGACTGACGGCGAGACCCAGTACTTC
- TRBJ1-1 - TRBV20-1 CSASMSGTSEAFF TGCAGTGCTAGTATGTCAGGGACTTCTGAAGCTTTCTTT
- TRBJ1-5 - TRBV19 CASSITGGLSNQPQHF TGTGCCAGTAGTATTACGGGGGGCTTAAGCAATCAGCCCCAGCATTTT
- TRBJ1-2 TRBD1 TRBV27 CASKTGTYGYTF TGTGCCAGTAAGACAGGGACCTATGGCTACACCTTC
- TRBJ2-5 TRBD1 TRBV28 CASSFGGQPQETQYF TGTGCCAGCAGTTTTGGGGGACAGCCCCAAGAGACCCAGTACTTC
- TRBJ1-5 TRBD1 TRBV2 CASRGQGSNQPQHF TGTGCCAGCAGGGGACAGGGGAGCAATCAGCCCCAGCATTTT
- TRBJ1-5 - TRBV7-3 CASSPATKPQHF TGTGCCAGCAGCCCTGCCACTAAGCCCCAGCATTTT
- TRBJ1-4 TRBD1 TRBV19 CASSILQGAHEKLFF TGTGCCAGTAGTATACTTCAGGGGGCCCATGAAAAACTGTTTTTT
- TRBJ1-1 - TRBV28 CASSFSGWRTEAFF TGTGCCAGCAGTTTCTCTGGGTGGAGAACTGAAGCTTTCTTT
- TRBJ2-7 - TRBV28 CASVAPAETPSSPYEQYF TGTGCCAGCGTAGCTCCAGCCGAGACCCCCTCCAGTCCCTACGAGCAGTACTTC
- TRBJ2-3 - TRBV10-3 CAISRGVVTDTQYF TGTGCCATCAGCAGGGGGGTGGTCACAGATACGCAGTATTTT
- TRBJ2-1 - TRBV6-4 CASRPLRAPSSYNEQFF TGTGCCAGCAGACCTCTGAGGGCCCCGAGCTCCTACAATGAGCAGTTCTTC
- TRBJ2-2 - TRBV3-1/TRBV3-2 CASSQDSGHGELFF TGTGCCAGCAGCCAAGATTCGGGACACGGGGAGCTGTTTTTT
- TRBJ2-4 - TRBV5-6 CASSLGATKNIQYF TGTGCCAGCAGCCTAGGGGCAACCAAAAACATTCAGTACTTC
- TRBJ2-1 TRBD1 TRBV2 CASRSTGGAYNEQFF TGTGCCAGCAGATCGACAGGGGGCGCCTACAATGAGCAGTTCTTC
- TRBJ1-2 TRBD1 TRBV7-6 CASSLQGGNYGYTF TGTGCCAGCAGCCTACAGGGGGGTAACTATGGCTACACCTTC
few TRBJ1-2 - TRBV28 CASSWTAIYGYTF TGTGCCAGCAGTTGGACAGCGATCTATGGCTACACCTTC
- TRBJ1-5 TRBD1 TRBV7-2 CASSQQGLANQPQHF TGTGCCAGCAGCCAACAGGGGTTGGCCAATCAGCCCCAGCATTTT
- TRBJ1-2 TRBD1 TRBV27 CASSLRTGQGFQYGYTF TGTGCCAGCAGTTTACGGACAGGGCAAGGGTTCCAGTATGGCTACACCTTC
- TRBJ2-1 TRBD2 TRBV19 CASSSRTSGADNEQFF TGTGCCAGTAGTTCCAGGACTAGCGGGGCCGACAATGAGCAGTTCTTC